The TCR beta chain described here comes from a study of T-cell memory formation after mild COVID-19. TCRdb recomputed calls from the 5' RACE reads with MiXCR, one row per CDR3 protein. In the table there are more than 300,000 distinct CDR3 sequences, approximately 13% of which are singletons. Study-level findings and limits: Later expanders leaned CD4+, whereas day 15 to 85 contracting clones were balanced CD4/CD8. Some clones that responded turned up in pre-infection memory, which suggests that cross-reactive memory joined in.

The germline V and J ends were trimmed by 6 bases and 2 bases, with 14 bases remaining between them. Germline lookup yields CDR1 MNHNS and CDR2 SASEGT. This CDR3 has 14 residues. Note on this clonotype: Its antigen is unknown.

The TCR comes from a man aged 18 to 30 who had mild COVID-19 (a few samples of this study predate the infection). Cell type and time point are not known. V gene TRBV6-1 combines with J gene TRBJ2-7; a weak D match, TRBD2 (5 bases). Material: PBMCs or a T cell subset sorted from them (not recorded which). CDR3 sequence reads: CASSARESPYEQYF. The CDR3 coding sequence is TGTGCCAGCAGCGCGAGGGAGAGCCCCTACGAGCAGTACTTC.